The source of this TCR beta chain is a study of neurological immune-mediated disorders. It was by 5'RACE with 10-nucleotide random UMIs that the cDNA was made. MiXCR, run by TCRdb on the 5' RACE reads, gives a single entry per CDR3 protein. The sample has 65,000 to 95,000 distinct CDR3 sequences, approximately 5% seen once. The table lists this clonotype with a few counts. Per the germline V gene, CDR1 is DFQATT and CDR2 is SNEGSKA (reference sequence). This CDR3 comprises 11 residues. V dropped 5 bases and J dropped 6 bases, with 11 bases sitting between them. This sequence was found in a woman under 40 with multiple sclerosis. The genes are TRBV20-1 and TRBJ2-7, with D maybe TRBD2 (5 bases). Sequencing was done on a sample of PBMCs. CDR3 in DNA: TGCAGTGCTCTTTCCGGGGTCGAGCAGTACTTC. Translated: CSALSGVEQYF.